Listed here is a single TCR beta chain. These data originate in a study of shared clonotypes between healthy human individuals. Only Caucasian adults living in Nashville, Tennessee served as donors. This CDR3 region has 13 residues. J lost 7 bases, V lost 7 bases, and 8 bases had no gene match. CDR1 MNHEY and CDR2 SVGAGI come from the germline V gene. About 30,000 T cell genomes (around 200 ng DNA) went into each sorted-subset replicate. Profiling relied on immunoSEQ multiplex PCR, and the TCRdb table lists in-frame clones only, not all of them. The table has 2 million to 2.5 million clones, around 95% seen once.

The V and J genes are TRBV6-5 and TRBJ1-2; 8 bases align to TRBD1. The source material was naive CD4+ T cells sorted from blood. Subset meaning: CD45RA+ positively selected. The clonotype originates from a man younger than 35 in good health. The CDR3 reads CASNNGQGAGYTF. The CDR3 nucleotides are TGTGCCAGCAACAACGGACAGGGCGCTGGCTACACCTTC.